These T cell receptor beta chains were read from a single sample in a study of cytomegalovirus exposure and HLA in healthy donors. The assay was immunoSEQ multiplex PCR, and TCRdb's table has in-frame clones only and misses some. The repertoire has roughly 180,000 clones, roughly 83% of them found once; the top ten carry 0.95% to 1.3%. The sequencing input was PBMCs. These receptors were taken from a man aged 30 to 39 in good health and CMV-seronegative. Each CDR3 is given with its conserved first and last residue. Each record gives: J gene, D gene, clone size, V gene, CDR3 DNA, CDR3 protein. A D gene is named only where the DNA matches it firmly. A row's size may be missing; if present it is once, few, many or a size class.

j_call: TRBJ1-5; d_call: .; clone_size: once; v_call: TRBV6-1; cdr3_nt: TGTGCCAGCAACAACAGGGATCATTTGATTAGGCCCCAGCATTTT; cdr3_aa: CASNNRDHLIRPQHF
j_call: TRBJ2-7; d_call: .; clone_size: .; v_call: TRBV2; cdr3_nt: TGTGCCAGCAGAGAAGGTATAGGGGCCTACGAGCAGTACTTC; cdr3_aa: CASREGIGAYEQYF
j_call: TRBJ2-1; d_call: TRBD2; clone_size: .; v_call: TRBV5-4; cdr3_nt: TGTGCCAGCAGCTTGCAAGCGGGGGGGCTGACTGAGCAGTTCTTC; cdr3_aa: CASSLQAGGLTEQFF
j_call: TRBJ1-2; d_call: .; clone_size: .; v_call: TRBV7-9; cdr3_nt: TGTGCCAGCAGCTTAGGATACCAACAAAAGGGCTACACCTTC; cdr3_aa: CASSLGYQQKGYTF
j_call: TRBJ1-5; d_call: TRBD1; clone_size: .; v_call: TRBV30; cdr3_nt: TGTGCCTGGAGTTCACGGTCAGGGGGCGGTCAGCCCCAGCATTTT; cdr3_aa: CAWSSRSGGGQPQHF
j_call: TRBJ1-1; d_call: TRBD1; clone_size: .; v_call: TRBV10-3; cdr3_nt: TGTGCCATCAGTGAGTCACAGGGGGCGCTTGAAGCTTTCTTT; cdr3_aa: CAISESQGALEAFF
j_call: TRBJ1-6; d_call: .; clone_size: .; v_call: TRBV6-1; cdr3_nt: TGTGCCAGCAGTGAAGCGGGGGGGCCCAGAGCCCTCCACTTT; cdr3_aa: CASSEAGGPRALHF
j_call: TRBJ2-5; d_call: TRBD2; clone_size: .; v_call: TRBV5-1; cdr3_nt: TGCGCCAGCAGCCCCCGGGGAGCGGGAGGGCCGGAGACCCAGTACTTC; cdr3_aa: CASSPRGAGGPETQYF
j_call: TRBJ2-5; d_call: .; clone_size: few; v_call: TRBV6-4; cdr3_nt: TGTGCCAGCAGTCTGACTAGTTCGGAGACCCAGTACTTC; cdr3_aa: CASSLTSSETQYF
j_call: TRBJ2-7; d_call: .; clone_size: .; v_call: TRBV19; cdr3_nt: TGTGCCAGTAGTCTACAGGGCAGGTACGAGCAGTACTTC; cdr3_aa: CASSLQGRYEQYF
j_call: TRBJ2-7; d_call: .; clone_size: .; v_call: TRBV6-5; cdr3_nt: TGTGCCAGCAGTGCCCGGTCATGGGGCCACGAGCAGTACTTC; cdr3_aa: CASSARSWGHEQYF
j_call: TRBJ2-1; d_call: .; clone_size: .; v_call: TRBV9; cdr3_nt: TGTGCCAGCAGCCCCCGGGGAAGCTCCTACAATGAGCAGTTCTTC; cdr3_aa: CASSPRGSSYNEQFF
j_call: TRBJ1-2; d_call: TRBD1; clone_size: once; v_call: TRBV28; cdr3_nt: TGTGCCAGCAGTTCCGGACAGGGGCCGCTAAGTTACTATGGCTACACCTTC; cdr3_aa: CASSSGQGPLSYYGYTF
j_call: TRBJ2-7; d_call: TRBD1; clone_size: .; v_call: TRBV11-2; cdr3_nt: TGTGCCAGCAGCGCCAGACAGGGGTCCTACGAGCAGTACTTC; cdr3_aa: CASSARQGSYEQYF
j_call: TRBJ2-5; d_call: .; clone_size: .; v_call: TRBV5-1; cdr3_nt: TGCGCCAGCAGCCTGGCGGAGGTGGGTCAAGAGACCCAGTACTTC; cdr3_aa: CASSLAEVGQETQYF
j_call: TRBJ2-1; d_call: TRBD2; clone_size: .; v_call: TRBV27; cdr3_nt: TGTGCCAGCAGTACTTTAACCCCCCTTGGAGCGGGATCCTACAATGAGCAGTTCTTC; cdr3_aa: CASSTLTPLGAGSYNEQFF
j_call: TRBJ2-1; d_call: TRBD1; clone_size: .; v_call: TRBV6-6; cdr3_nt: TGTGCCAGCAGTTCCCAGAGGGACAGGAAGGGCAATGAGCAGTTCTTC; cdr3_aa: CASSSQRDRKGNEQFF
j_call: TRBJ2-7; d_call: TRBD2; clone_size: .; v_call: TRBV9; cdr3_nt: TGTGCCAGCAGCGTAGGGGCGGGAGTAGGGGAGCAGTACTTC; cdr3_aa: CASSVGAGVGEQYF
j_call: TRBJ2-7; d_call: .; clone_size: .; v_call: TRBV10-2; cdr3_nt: TGCGCCAGCAGTGAGTCGGGCAGGTACTACGAGCAGTACTTC; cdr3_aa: CASSESGRYYEQYF
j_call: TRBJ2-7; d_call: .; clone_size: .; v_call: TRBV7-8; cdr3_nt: TGTGCCAGCAGCTTACTAGGGGCACCAAGCTCCTACGAGCAGTACTTC; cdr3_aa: CASSLLGAPSSYEQYF
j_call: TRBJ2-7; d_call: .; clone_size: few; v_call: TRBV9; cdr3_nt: TGTGCCAGCAGCGTAGGCGCTTCCCCAGAGGCGGGATACGAGCAGTACTTC; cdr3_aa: CASSVGASPEAGYEQYF
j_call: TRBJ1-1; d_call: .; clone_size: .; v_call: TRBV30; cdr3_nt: TGTGCCTGGAGTGCTGGAAGGGGGATCACTGAAGCTTTCTTT; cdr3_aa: CAWSAGRGITEAFF
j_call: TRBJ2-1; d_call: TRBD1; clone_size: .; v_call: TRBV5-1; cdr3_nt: TGCGCCAGCAGCTTCCGGGACAGGGAGATCAATGAGCAGTTCTTC; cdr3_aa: CASSFRDREINEQFF
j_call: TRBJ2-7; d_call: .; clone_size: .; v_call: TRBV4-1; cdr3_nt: TGCGCCAGCAGCCAAGATATTGAGGGAGGTTTCTTCTACGAGCAGTACTTC; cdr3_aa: CASSQDIEGGFFYEQYF
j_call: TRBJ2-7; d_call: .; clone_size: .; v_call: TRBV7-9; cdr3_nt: TGTGCCAGCAGCTTAATGGAGGAAGGCGAGCAGTACTTC; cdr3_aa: CASSLMEEGEQYF
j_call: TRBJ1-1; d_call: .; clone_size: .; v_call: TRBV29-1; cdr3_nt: TGCAGCGTTGTGGGAGGGAACACTGAAGCTTTCTTT; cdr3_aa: CSVVGGNTEAFF
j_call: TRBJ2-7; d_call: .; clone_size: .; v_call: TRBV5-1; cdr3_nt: TGCGCCAGCAGCTTGGGAGGGCCGCCTTACGAGCAGTACTTC; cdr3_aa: CASSLGGPPYEQYF
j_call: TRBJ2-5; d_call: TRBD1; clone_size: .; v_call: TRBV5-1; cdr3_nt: TGCGCCAGCAGCACGGCGTGGTGGACAGGGGTTGGGGAGACCCAGTACTTC; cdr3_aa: CASSTAWWTGVGETQYF
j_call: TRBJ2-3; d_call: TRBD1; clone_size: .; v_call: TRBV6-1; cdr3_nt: TGTGCCAGCAGACCGACAGGGGCTACCGAAGATACGCAGTATTTT; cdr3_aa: CASRPTGATEDTQYF